The 25 T cell receptor beta chains below come from one sample, sequenced in a study of tumor-infiltrating lymphocytes in primary liver carcinoma. The template, 500 ng total RNA, yielded TCR beta cDNA made with a constant-region primer. Slightly modified ARM-PCR with three nested multiplex PCR rounds yielded TCR beta libraries. Rounds one and two of PCR, each of about 10 cycles, were primed with TRBV1-TRBV30 forward primers and a C-beta reverse primer. TCRdb processed the multiplex PCR reads anew with MiXCR; each CDR3 protein has one entry. The table shows around 330,000 distinct CDR3 sequences, with 45% to 70% occurring only once. Germline DNA was also extracted, and blood RNA was taken from unsorted whole blood. Sequencing input: peripheral blood. The receptors derive from a woman aged 25 to 39 with primary liver carcinoma and hepatitis B virus infection.

About this clonotype: Mismatch with germline at one junction end may stem from a read error. The DNA of the CDR3 is TGTGCCAGCAGTTTTGGGGCGAGGCATCAGTCCCAGCATTTT. Translating it yields CASSFGARHQSQHF. The V call is TRBV12-3 or TRBV12-4, the J call TRBJ1-5; a weak D match, TRBD1 (5 bases). This CDR3 is 14 amino acids long.

Details on this clonotype: A read error may produce the germline difference seen at one junction end. V gene TRBV6-5 combines with J gene TRBJ1-5; D remains unclear. CDR3 length equals 12 residues. Germline-derived CDR1 and CDR2 are MNHEY and SVGAGI. The CDR3 nucleotides read TGTACCAGCAGTAAAAGTAATCAGCCCCAGCATTTT. Translated: CTSSKSNQPQHF.

Remarks on this clonotype: This sequence may be a read error, since a much larger clone differs from it by one base. This CDR3 is missing its conserved last phenylalanine or tryptophan, likely due to a read error. The J gene is TRBJ2-4, the V gene TRBV5-4; D unclear. Trimming pared 4 bases from V and 7 bases from J, leaving 9 bases between. Germline CDR1 is SGHNT and CDR2 is YYREEE (reference sequence). This CDR3 has 12 amino acids. Written as DNA, the CDR3 is TGTGCCAGCAGCCTAGGTAGCAACATTCAGTACCTC. Residues: CASSLGSNIQYL.

The sample holds many counts of this clonotype. This chain joins TRBV29-1 and TRBJ2-5; weak D call: TRBD1 (6 bases). Germline V lookup: CDR1 SQVTM, CDR2 ANQGSEA. Trimming left V 7 bases short and J 6 bases short, with 18 bases between. The CDR3 has 13 amino acids. The CDR3 here is CSAGTNRDQTQYF. CDR3 nucleotides: TGCAGCGCCGGAACAAACAGGGACCAGACCCAGTACTTC.

V is TRBV28 and J is TRBJ2-1, with D possibly matching TRBD2 (6 bases). Trimming took 5 bases from V and 4 from J, leaving 15 bases between them. This CDR3 has 15 amino acids. Per the germline V gene, CDR1 is MDHEN and CDR2 is SYDVKM. This chain's CDR3 is CASSMGLGPYNEQFF. DNA for the CDR3: TGTGCCAGCAGTATGGGACTTGGACCTTACAATGAGCAGTTCTTC.

The chain carries TRBV7-9 and TRBJ2-3; D unresolved. This CDR3 is built from 15 residues. In germline, CDR1 is SEHNR, CDR2 FQNEAQ (reference sequence). The ends were cut back, 5 bases at V and 4 bases at J, with 16 bases in the middle. The CDR3 nucleotides are TGTGCCAGCAGCCCCCTAGGCAAAGCCCCAGATACGCAGTATTTT. Protein: CASSPLGKAPDTQYF.

This clonotype was counted once. This rearrangement joins TRBV29-1 to TRBJ2-2, with 8 bases matching TRBD2. CDR1 and CDR2 from the germline V gene are SQVTM and ANQGSEA. V shed 5 bases and J 9 bases; nucleotides not matched to a gene: 5. CDR3 size: 12 residues. CDR3 bases: TGCAGCGTTTTATGGACTAGCAGGGAGCTGTTTTTT. This gives the protein CSVLWTSRELFF.

Regarding this clonotype: This likely comes from a read error, as the CDR3 has no conserved phenylalanine or tryptophan at its end. V usage is TRBV11-2 and J usage is TRBJ2-7; D gene unclear. V shed 6 bases and J shed 5 bases, with 20 bases lying between them. The CDR3 runs 15 residues. Per the germline V gene, CDR1 is SGHAT and CDR2 is FQNNGV. Written as DNA, the CDR3 is TGTGCCAGCAGGGCGACTCAGCTACTATCTGACGAGCAGTACTTA. Its translation is CASRATQLLSDEQYL.

This clonotype has ten or more counts. The chain is built from TRBV29-1 and TRBJ2-5, with D perhaps matching TRBD1 (5 bases). The length of the CDR3 is 12 residues. The V end lost 7 bases, the J end lost 1 base, and 10 bases lay between the germline ends. Per the germline V gene, CDR1 is SQVTM and CDR2 is ANQGSEA. The CDR3 coding sequence is TGCAGCGCCGGGCAGGGCCAAGAGACCCAGTACTTC. This codes for CSAGQGQETQYF.

The chain has TRBV6-5 and TRBJ2-4, with 8 nucleotides matching TRBD2. The CDR3 runs to 19 residues. V dropped 6 bases and J dropped 0; count of bases not matched to a gene: 16. Looked up from germline, CDR1 is MNHEY and CDR2 is SVGAGI. CDR3 nucleotide sequence: TGTGCCAGCAGCCACGGGGGGGCGAATCCCAATTTAGCCAAAAACATTCAGTACTTC. Translation gives CASSHGGANPNLAKNIQYF.

The chain joins TRBV10-3 to TRBJ2-7, with 8 bases matching TRBD1. V gave up 4 bases and J gave up 5 bases; unmatched junction bases: 4. The CDR3 covers 13 residues. Germline loops: CDR1 ENHRY, CDR2 SYGVKD. The DNA of the CDR3 is TGTGCCATCAGTGGGACAGGGAAAGACGAGCAGTACTTC. It specifies CAISGTGKDEQYF.

About this clonotype: A read error may be the cause here, since a much bigger clone is one base away. The chain uses TRBV6-5 and TRBJ1-1, with D tentatively TRBD1 (5 bases). This CDR3 is built from 13 residues. Trimming removed 2 bases from V and 5 bases from J, with 9 bases in between. Germline CDR1 and CDR2: MNHEY and SVGAGI. The DNA of the CDR3 is TGTGCCAGCAGTTACAGCAGGGTAACTGAAGCTTTCTTT. This codes for CASSYSRVTEAFF.

This clonotype was observed many times. The chain recombines TRBV6-6 with TRBJ2-5, with D possibly being TRBD1 (6 bases). CDR1 and CDR2 (germline): MNHNY, SVGAGI (reference sequence). V lost 5 bases and J 5 bases, leaving 9 bases between the germline ends. The CDR3 spans 12 residues. CDR3 sequence reads: CASSHTGETQYF. CDR3 bases: TGTGCCAGCAGTCACACAGGGGAGACCCAGTACTTC.

This clonotype was seen a few times. CDR3 coding DNA: TGTGCCAGCAGTCGCCTGACCTTCACAGATACGCAGTATTTT. Translating it yields CASSRLTFTDTQYF. This sequence joins TRBV12-3 or TRBV12-4 and TRBJ2-3; no definite D call. This CDR3 is built from 14 residues. Trimming took off 5 bases at V and 2 bases at J, with 11 bases between the two ends.

About this clonotype: It is likely a read error, because the conserved phenylalanine at the end of the CDR3 is missing. V and J are TRBV6-2 or TRBV6-3 and TRBJ2-1; D possibly corresponds to TRBD2 (6 bases). The CDR3 has 12 residues. Per the germline V gene, CDR1 is MNHEY and CDR2 is SVGEGT. Between the trimmed V and J ends, which lost 2 bases and 12 bases, there was a span of 11 bases. CDR3: CASSYGPGRQFL. The CDR3 DNA follows: TGTGCCAGCAGTTACGGGCCCGGGAGGCAGTTCTTA.

V and J are TRBV6-6 and TRBJ2-7; TRBD2 aligns across 13 bases. The V and J ends lost 6 bases and 5 bases, in that order; junction bases with no gene match: 4. This CDR3 spans 14 amino acids. The V gene's germline CDR1 is MNHNY and CDR2 SVGAGI (reference sequence). CDR3 sequence reads: CASRQGTSGDEQYF. In nucleotides, the CDR3 is TGTGCCAGCAGACAGGGGACTAGCGGGGACGAGCAGTACTTC.

As regards this clonotype: The missing conserved phenylalanine or tryptophan at the end of this CDR3 makes a read error likely. The chain combines TRBV4-1 with TRBJ2-7; 7 bases agree with TRBD1. Trimming at V came to 1 base and at J to 3 bases, leaving 3 bases not matched to a gene. Germline CDR1 MGHRA, CDR2 YSYEKL. This CDR3 is built from 14 residues. CDR3 sequence reads: CASSQARGNYEQYL. The CDR3, as DNA: TGCGCCAGCAGCCAAGCCAGGGGGAACTACGAGCAGTACCTC.

Concerning this clonotype: A junction boundary mismatches the germline segment, possibly from a read error. The chain couples TRBV29-1 to TRBJ1-2; TRBD1 is a possible D gene (5 bases). The germline V gene encodes CDR1 SQVTM and CDR2 ANQGSEA. The CDR3 runs 11 residues. The CDR3, as DNA: TGCAGCGCTGAAGACGGAGGGGTGTACACCTTC. Translating gives CSAEDGGVYTF.

The V call is TRBV29-1, the J call TRBJ1-1, with TRBD1 as a possible D gene (6 bases). Germline-derived CDR1 and CDR2 are SQVTM and ANQGSEA. The CDR3 totals 11 residues. CDR3: CRVDRNTEAFF. CDR3 nucleotide sequence: TGCAGAGTGGACAGGAACACTGAAGCTTTCTTT.

This clonotype was counted many times. This chain links TRBV12-3 or TRBV12-4 with TRBJ2-1, with D unresolved. With 2 bases removed from V and 10 bases from J, the gap between germline ends came to 6 bases. CDR3 length: 11 amino acids. CDR3 protein: CASSLTMEQFF. The CDR3 nucleotides read TGTGCCAGCAGTTTAACGATGGAGCAGTTCTTC.

The chain couples TRBV12-3 or TRBV12-4 to TRBJ1-5; no clear D. This CDR3 has 14 residues. V was trimmed by 7 bases and J by 0 bases, leaving 10 bases between them. In nucleotides, the CDR3 is TGTGCCAGCAAAAGCCGAGGTAGCAATCAGCCCCAGCATTTT. Protein product: CASKSRGSNQPQHF.

The chain recombines TRBV5-1 with TRBJ1-1; the D is unclear. This CDR3 has 16 amino acids. The germline gives CDR1 SGHRS, CDR2 YFSETQ. V lost 7 bases and J 0 bases, leaving 19 bases between the germline ends. The DNA of the CDR3 is TGCGCCAGCGGCTGGAACCCTAGGGCCCTGAACACTGAAGCTTTCTTT. Translating gives CASGWNPRALNTEAFF.

Comments on this clonotype: A much larger clonotype is one base distant, so this may be a read error. The J gene is TRBJ1-2, the V gene TRBV6-5; the D is unclear. The germline CDR1 and CDR2 sequences are MNHEY and SVGAGI. The length of the CDR3 is 14 residues. The V and J ends lost 2 bases and 7 bases respectively, with 14 bases between them. The CDR3 is CASSYDPSTLGYTF. As DNA, the CDR3 is TGTGCCAGCAGTTACGACCCCAGCACCCTTGGCTACACCTTC.

This clonotype was found a few times. This could be a read error, since a much larger clone is one nucleotide away. The chain employs TRBV29-1 and TRBJ2-1; 8 bases map to TRBD2. The CDR3 spans 14 residues. J gave up 8 bases and V 6 bases, and 12 bases lay outside the gene matches. Per the germline V gene, CDR1 is SQVTM and CDR2 is ANQGSEA. CDR3 bases: TGCAGCGTGGTGTCGGGAGGGCCCGGGGATGAGCAGTTCTTC. Amino acid sequence: CSVVSGGPGDEQFF.

Concerning this clonotype itself: The CDR3 end shows no conserved phenylalanine or tryptophan, and so a read error is likely. This rearrangement joins TRBV6-1 to TRBJ1-6; D uncertain. The CDR3 runs to 16 residues. Germline-derived CDR1 and CDR2 are MNHNS and SASEGT. Trimming shortened V by 1 base and J by 10 bases, and 17 bases separated the two germline ends. CDR3 residues: CASSEENRGLGSPLHL. The CDR3 DNA reads TGTGCCAGCAGTGAAGAAAACCGAGGACTTGGCTCACCCCTCCACCTT.